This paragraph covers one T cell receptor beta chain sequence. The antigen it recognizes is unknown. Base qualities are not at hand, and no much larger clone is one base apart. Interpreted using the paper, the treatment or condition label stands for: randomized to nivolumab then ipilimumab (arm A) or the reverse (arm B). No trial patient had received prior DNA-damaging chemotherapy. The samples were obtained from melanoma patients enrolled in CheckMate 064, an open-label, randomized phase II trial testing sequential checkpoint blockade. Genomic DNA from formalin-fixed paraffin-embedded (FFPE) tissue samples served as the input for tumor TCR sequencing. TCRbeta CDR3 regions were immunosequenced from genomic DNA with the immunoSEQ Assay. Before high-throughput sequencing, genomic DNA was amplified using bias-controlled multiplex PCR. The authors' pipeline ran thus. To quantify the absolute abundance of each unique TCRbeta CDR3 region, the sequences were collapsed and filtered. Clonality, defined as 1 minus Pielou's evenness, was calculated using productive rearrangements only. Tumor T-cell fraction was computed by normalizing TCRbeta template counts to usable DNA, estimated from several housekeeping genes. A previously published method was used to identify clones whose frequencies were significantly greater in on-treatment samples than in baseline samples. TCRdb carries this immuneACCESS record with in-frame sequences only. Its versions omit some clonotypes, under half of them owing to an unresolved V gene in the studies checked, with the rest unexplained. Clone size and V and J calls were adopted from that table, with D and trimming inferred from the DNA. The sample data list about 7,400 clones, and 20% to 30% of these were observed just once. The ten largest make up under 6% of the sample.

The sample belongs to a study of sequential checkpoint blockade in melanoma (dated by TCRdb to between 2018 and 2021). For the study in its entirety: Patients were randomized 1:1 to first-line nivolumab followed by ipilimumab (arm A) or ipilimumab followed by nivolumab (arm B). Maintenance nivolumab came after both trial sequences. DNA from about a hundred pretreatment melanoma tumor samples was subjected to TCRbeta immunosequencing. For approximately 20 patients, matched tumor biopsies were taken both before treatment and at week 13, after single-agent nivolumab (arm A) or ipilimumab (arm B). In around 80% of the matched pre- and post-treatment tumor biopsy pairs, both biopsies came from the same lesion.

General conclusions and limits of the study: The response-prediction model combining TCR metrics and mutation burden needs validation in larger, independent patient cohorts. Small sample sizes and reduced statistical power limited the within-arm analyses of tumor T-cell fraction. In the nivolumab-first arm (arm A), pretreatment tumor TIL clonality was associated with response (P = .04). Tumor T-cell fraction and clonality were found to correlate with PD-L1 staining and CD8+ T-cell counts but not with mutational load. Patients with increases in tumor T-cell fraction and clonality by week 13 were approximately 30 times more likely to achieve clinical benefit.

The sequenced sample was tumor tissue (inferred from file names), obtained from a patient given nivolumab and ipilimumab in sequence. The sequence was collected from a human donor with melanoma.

The nucleotides are TGCGCCAGCAGCCAAGATAGACTACTAGCCAAAAACATTCAGTACTTC. It translates as CASSQDRLLAKNIQYF. The chain links TRBV23-1 with TRBJ2-4; TRBD2 might be the D gene, on 5 matching bases. TRBV23-1 falls under the ORF class, with uncertain function. Cut back by 6 bases and 0 bases, the V and J ends lie 15 bases apart. Measured from the cysteine to the phenylalanine, the CDR3 is 16 residues long. The CDR3 DNA has 48 bases and is translated from base 1.